These 17 T cell receptor beta chains originate from one sample sequenced in a study of T cell repertoires in cytomegalovirus infection. One entry per CDR3 protein results from TCRdb running MiXCR on the reads. The sample gives about 360,000 distinct CDR3 sequences, 18% of which show up once; less than 9.5% is in the top ten. The sample consisted of PBMCs. The receptors originated from a human donor in good health (CMV status not recorded). Some clones in this sample may be carry-over from other donors' samples.

The chain recombines TRBV5-1 with TRBJ2-2; D is perhaps TRBD1 or TRBD2 (6 bases each). Trimming took off 0 bases at V and 4 bases at J, with 13 bases between the two ends. Germline V lookup: CDR1 SGHRS, CDR2 YFSETQ. This CDR3 contains 16 residues. CDR3 DNA: TGCGCCAGCAGCTTGGCGGGGGCACAAGCCACCGGGGAGCTGTTTTTT. It translates to CASSLAGAQATGELFF.

This chain joins TRBV27 and TRBJ1-5; D call uncertain. The germline V and J ends were trimmed by 2 bases and 0 bases, with 8 bases remaining between them. The CDR3 is made up of 15 amino acids. CDR1 and CDR2 (germline): MNHEY, SMNVEV (reference sequence). CDR3 in amino acids: CASSLKHGSNQPQHF. CDR3 DNA: TGTGCCAGCAGTTTAAAACACGGTAGCAATCAGCCCCAGCATTTT.

The V call is TRBV25-1, the J call TRBJ2-7; D not certain. The CDR3 runs 16 residues. Looked up from germline, CDR1 is MGHDK and CDR2 is SYGVNS. Trimming removed 3 bases from V and 2 bases from J, with 17 bases in between. This chain's CDR3 is CASSEAATGSTYEQYF. The CDR3 region has the DNA TGTGCCAGCAGTGAGGCTGCGACCGGGTCCACCTACGAGCAGTACTTC.

V and J are TRBV5-6 and TRBJ2-1, with unresolved D. The CDR3 contains 12 residues. The germline CDR1 and CDR2 sequences are SGHDT and YYEEEE. V was cut by 0 bases and J by 10 bases, with 8 bases left in between. The CDR3 coding sequence is TGTGCCAGCAGCTTGGGGGCACTAGAGCAGTTCTTC. Translated, it gives CASSLGALEQFF.

The rearrangement joins TRBV11-2 to TRBJ2-5; 7 bases are a match to TRBD2. The germline gives CDR1 SGHAT, CDR2 FQNNGV. This CDR3 spans 15 amino acids. V lost 3 bases, J lost 4 bases, and 8 bases stayed unmatched. Written as DNA, the CDR3 is TGTGCCAGCAGCTTCTCGTGGGCGGGAGTAGAGACCCAGTACTTC. It translates to CASSFSWAGVETQYF.

This clonotype was seen more than once but under ten times. J is TRBJ1-1 and V is TRBV6-2 or TRBV6-3; possibly TRBD1 for D (6 bases). Germline CDR1 is MNHEY and CDR2 is SVGEGT. CDR3 length: 17 residues. V lost 2 bases, J lost 1 base, and 17 bases lay in between. CDR3 sequence reads: CASSYDTSTGRNTEAFF. The DNA of the CDR3 is TGTGCCAGCAGTTACGATACTTCGACAGGCCGGAACACTGAAGCTTTCTTT.

The J gene is TRBJ1-5, the V gene TRBV2; the D gene is possibly TRBD1 (6 bases). Germline V gene lookup returns CDR1 SNHLY and CDR2 FYNNEI. V was pared by 6 bases and J by 6 bases, with 15 bases between. The CDR3 spans 14 residues. Here the CDR3 DNA reads TGTGCCAGCAGACCCCGGGACAAGGGTCAGCCCCAGCATTTT. Amino acid sequence: CASRPRDKGQPQHF.

The table lists this clonotype with many counts. CDR3 in amino acids: CASSPRYAGETQYF. The CDR3 DNA follows: TGTGCCAGCAGCCCCCGGTACGCTGGGGAGACCCAGTACTTC. This sequence joins TRBV11-2 and TRBJ2-5; D unclear. The CDR3 spans 14 residues. In germline, CDR1 is SGHAT, CDR2 FQNNGV. The V end was cut by 5 bases, the J end by 5 bases, with 15 bases between.

This clonotype was seen at least ten times. V gene TRBV12-3 or TRBV12-4 combines with J gene TRBJ1-1; D is possibly TRBD1 (6 bases). The CDR3 runs to 14 residues. Trimming pared 5 bases from V and 4 bases from J, leaving 14 bases between. The chain's CDR3 is CASSEQGLGTEAFF. CDR3 DNA sequence: TGTGCCAGCAGTGAACAGGGTTTGGGCACTGAAGCTTTCTTT.

This chain joins TRBV2 and TRBJ1-5; 7 nucleotides agree with TRBD1. The CDR3 loop spans 17 amino acids. Germline CDR1 SNHLY, CDR2 FYNNEI. With 8 bases clipped from V and 1 base from J, the junction kept 14 bases outside the gene matches. Written as DNA, the CDR3 is TGTGCCAGCTATCGGTCACGTTGGGACAGCAGCAATCAGCCCCAGCATTTT. It translates to CASYRSRWDSSNQPQHF. The whole variable domain, remainder taken from reference TRBV2 and TRBJ1-5, is EPEVTQTPSHQVTQMGQEVILRCVPISNHLYFYWYRQILGQKVEFLVSFYNNEISEKSEIFDDQFSVERPDGSNFTLKIRSTKLEDSAMYFCASYRSRWDSSNQPQHFGDGTRLSIL.

The table lists this clonotype with many counts. The chain recombines TRBV7-8 with TRBJ2-5, with TRBD1 matching 7 bases. CDR3 length: 14 amino acids. Trimming removed 5 bases from V and 2 bases from J; junction bases left unmatched: 5. Germline CDR1 SGHVS, CDR2 FQNEAQ. The CDR3 loop reads CASSLNRGQETQYF. Written as DNA, the CDR3 is TGTGCCAGCAGCCTGAACAGGGGACAAGAGACCCAGTACTTC.

At least ten counts were recorded for this clonotype. The chain has TRBV7-9 and TRBJ1-1, with 8 bases fitting TRBD1. With 1 base clipped from V and 0 bases from J, the junction kept 4 bases outside the gene matches. The germline gives CDR1 SEHNR, CDR2 FQNEAQ (reference sequence). This CDR3 has 16 amino acids. The CDR3 nucleotides are TGTGCCAGCAGCTTAGGAACAGGGGGTTTGAACACTGAAGCTTTCTTT. Translation gives CASSLGTGGLNTEAFF.

This clonotype was seen ten or more times. The chain recombines TRBV7-6 with TRBJ2-1; TRBD2 aligns across 8 bases. The CDR3 sequence is 19 residues long. J was trimmed by 2 bases and V by 5 bases; bases with no gene match: 17. From germline, CDR1 is SGHVS and CDR2 FNYEAQ. This CDR3 is CASSRGGERYRGAYNEQFF. In DNA form, the CDR3 reads TGTGCCAGCAGCCGGGGGGGGGAAAGATACCGAGGGGCCTACAATGAGCAGTTCTTC.

Ten or more counts support this clonotype. This sequence joins TRBV7-9 and TRBJ2-1; unclear D gene. The CDR3 is 12 residues long. The V and J ends lost 5 bases and 11 bases respectively, with 13 bases between them. Germline CDR1 is SEHNR and CDR2 is FQNEAQ (reference sequence). CDR3 bases: TGTGCCAGCAGCCTAGGAGAGCCCCAGCAGTTCTTC. Translated: CASSLGEPQQFF.

There are many counts of this clonotype. The rearrangement uses TRBV7-2 and TRBJ1-4; 7 bases match TRBD1. Germline loops: CDR1 SGHTA, CDR2 FQGNSA. The V segment lost 0 bases and the J segment 10 bases; nucleotides outside the gene matches: 5. The CDR3 runs to 14 residues. CDR3: CASSLATGSGKLFF. Written as DNA, the CDR3 is TGTGCCAGCAGCTTAGCGACAGGGTCCGGAAAACTGTTTTTT.

This clonotype was detected many times. The V and J genes are TRBV7-2 and TRBJ2-1; weak D call: TRBD2 (6 bases). V lost 6 bases to trimming and J lost 1 base, with 13 bases between them. Germline V CDR1 and CDR2: SGHTA, FQGNSA. This CDR3 is 15 amino acids long. As DNA, the CDR3 is TGTGCCAGCAGTCCGAGCGGGCCTTCCTACAATGAGCAGTTCTTC. Translated, it gives CASSPSGPSYNEQFF.

The rearrangement uses TRBV4-1 and TRBJ2-7; D possibly uses TRBD1 or TRBD2 (5 bases each). Germline V CDR1 and CDR2: MGHRA, YSYEKL. This CDR3 spans 16 amino acids. V shed 0 bases and J shed 3 bases, with 15 bases lying between them. CDR3: CASSQEAGSNLYEQYF. The CDR3 DNA follows: TGCGCCAGCAGCCAAGAAGCAGGGAGTAATCTCTACGAGCAGTACTTC.